These 30 T cell receptor beta chains were all obtained from the same sample, sequenced in a study of T cell repertoires and HLA-DP antigens. Libraries were prepared by immunoSEQ multiplex PCR; TCRdb keeps only in-frame clonotypes and omits some of them. Seen here are approximately 100,000 clones, more than 75% observed once, and the top ten hold about 1.7%. Antigens for these TCRs are unknown. The sequencing input was CD4+ T cells from PBMCs. These receptors were collected from a man aged 50-60 years in good health and CMV-seronegative.

For the CDR3, the DNA is TGCAGCGTTATAGAGGGGGCGAATGAGCAGTTCTTC. It yields the protein CSVIEGANEQFF. The chain combines TRBV29-1 with TRBJ2-1, with TRBD1 matching over 7 bases. The CDR3 consists of 12 residues. Germline CDR1 and CDR2: SQVTM and ANQGSEA. Germline trimming cut 5 bases from V and 7 bases from J; bases unmatched to any gene: 5.

V usage is TRBV10-1 and J usage is TRBJ2-3, with 10 bases matching TRBD1. Germline lookup yields CDR1 WNHNN and CDR2 SYGVQD (reference sequence). J lost 2 bases, V lost 5 bases, and 4 bases had no gene match. The CDR3 is made up of 15 amino acids. CDR3 loop: CASSIDRGHTDTQYF. As DNA, the CDR3 is TGCGCCAGCAGTATAGACAGGGGGCACACAGATACGCAGTATTTT.

The rearrangement joins TRBV6-6 to TRBJ2-4, with a possible D match to TRBD2 (7 bases). The ends were cut back, 5 bases at V and 5 bases at J, with 10 bases in the middle. Germline V lookup: CDR1 MNHNY, CDR2 SVGAGI (reference sequence). CDR3 length: 13 amino acids. The CDR3 region has the DNA TGTGCCAGCAGTAGGGGGGGCGAAAACATTCAGTACTTC. Its translation is CASSRGGENIQYF.

This chain uses TRBV10-2 with TRBJ2-3, with 10 nucleotides matching TRBD2. V shed 6 bases, J shed 10 bases, and the junction held 13 bases outside the gene matches. This CDR3 is built from 15 residues. Germline-derived CDR1 and CDR2 are WSHSY and SAAADI. The CDR3 DNA follows: TGCGCCAGCAGGCGGATCAGCGGGGGGGGGCTAGCGCAGTATTTT. Translated: CASRRISGGGLAQYF.

The chain has TRBV9 and TRBJ1-1; D is unclear. Germline V gives CDR1 SGDLS, CDR2 YYNGEE. The germline V and J ends were trimmed by 1 base and 1 base, with 5 bases remaining between them. This CDR3 spans 13 amino acids. The CDR3 is CASSVQPNTEAFF. The CDR3 DNA follows: TGTGCCAGCAGCGTACAGCCGAACACTGAAGCTTTCTTT. The full variable domain, with the rest looked up from reference TRBV9 and TRBJ1-1, is DSGVTQTPKHLITATGQRVTLRCSPRSGDLSVYWYQQSLDQGLQFLIQYYNGEERAKGNILERFSAQQFPDLHSELNLSSLELGDSALYFCASSVQPNTEAFFGQGTRLTVV.

This clone was seen once. V and J are TRBV7-2 and TRBJ1-3; D gene uncertain. Germline CDR1 is SGHTA and CDR2 is FQGNSA. V was clipped by 1 base and J by 2 bases, with 6 bases between them. The CDR3 covers 14 residues. The CDR3 sequence: CASSLVVAGNTIYF. For the CDR3, the DNA is TGTGCCAGCAGCTTAGTGGTGGCTGGAAACACCATATATTTT.

This clone has just one count. This chain connects TRBV6-5 to TRBJ2-3, with 8 bases that match TRBD1. This CDR3 is 15 amino acids long. V gave up 6 bases and J gave up 2 bases; unmatched junction bases: 7. CDR1 is MNHEY, CDR2 SVGAGI, per germline. The CDR3 reads CASRPQGGPTDTQYF. In DNA form, the CDR3 reads TGTGCCAGCAGACCACAGGGGGGCCCCACAGATACGCAGTATTTT.

Comment on this clone: The germline gene is not matched at one end of the junction; a read error may be the cause. The chain joins TRBV7-7 to TRBJ2-2, with D perhaps being TRBD1 or TRBD2 (6 bases each). The germline gives CDR1 SSHAT, CDR2 FNYEAQ (reference sequence). The CDR3 is made up of 16 amino acids. CDR3 amino acids: CASSPSGGPNTGELFF. The DNA for the CDR3 is TGTGCTAGCAGCCCCTCCGGGGGCCCGAACACCGGGGAGCTGTTTTTT. The full variable domain, its missing parts supplied by reference TRBV7-7 and TRBJ2-2, is GAGVSQSPRYKVTKRGQDVTLRCDPISSHATLYWYQQALGQGPEFLTYFNYEAQPDKSGLPSDRFSAERPEGSISTLTIQRTEQRDSAMYRCASSPSGGPNTGELFFGEGSRLTVL.

The rearrangement uses TRBV30 and TRBJ1-2, with 8 nucleotides matching TRBD1. V lost 2 bases to trimming and J lost 8 bases; unmatched junction nucleotides: 16. Germline CDR1 GTSNPN, CDR2 SVGIG (reference sequence). The CDR3 has 16 residues. The DNA for the CDR3 is TGTGCCTGGAGTCTGTTGGGCAGGGGGCCCCACCGCGGCTACACCTTC. Its protein product is CAWSLLGRGPHRGYTF.

The V and J genes are TRBV4-3 and TRBJ2-1, with D possibly matching TRBD2 (6 bases). There are 14 residues in the CDR3. Germline loops: CDR1 LGHNA, CDR2 YSLEER. With 3 bases removed from V and 8 bases from J, the gap between germline ends came to 14 bases. Written as DNA, the CDR3 is TGCGCCAGCAGCCATAGCCTGGGGGGAGATGAGCAGTTCTTC. Translating gives CASSHSLGGDEQFF.

This clone was counted only a few times. The CDR3 spells CASSDSASTDTQYF. The CDR3 DNA reads as TGTGCCAGCAGTGACTCAGCCAGCACAGATACGCAGTATTTT. The chain is built from TRBV6-4 and TRBJ2-3; the D is unclear. The CDR3 runs 14 residues. Trimming shortened V by 0 bases and J by 0 bases, and 4 bases separated the two germline ends. Germline-derived CDR1 and CDR2 are MRHNA and SNTAGT.

The sample holds one count of this clone. J is TRBJ1-1 and V is TRBV7-9, with TRBD1 identical over 7 bases. Germline V lookup: CDR1 SEHNR, CDR2 FQNEAQ (reference sequence). V shed 4 bases, J shed 6 bases, and the junction held 5 bases outside the gene matches. This CDR3 is built from 13 residues. CDR3 in amino acids: CASSSTGSPEAFF. The DNA of the CDR3 is TGTGCCAGCAGCTCGACAGGGTCCCCTGAAGCTTTCTTT.

The chain employs TRBV18 and TRBJ1-2; D gene ambiguous. Germline CDR1 KGHSH, CDR2 LQKENI. This CDR3 has 13 amino acids. Trimming pared 6 bases from V and 4 bases from J, leaving 12 bases between. CDR3 DNA: TGTGCCAGCTCGCCTGCTGATCTCTATGGCTACACCTTC. This gives the protein CASSPADLYGYTF.

This clone has a single count. The rearrangement joins TRBV29-1 to TRBJ2-1, with D possibly TRBD1 on 6 matching bases. The CDR3 length is 14 residues. Germline V CDR1 and CDR2: SQVTM, ANQGSEA. Trimming removed 3 bases from V and 3 bases from J, with 12 bases in between. CDR3 coding DNA: TGCAGCGTTGATCGGACAGCCGTCTACAATGAGCAGTTCTTC. Protein product: CSVDRTAVYNEQFF.

The V call is TRBV10-2, the J call TRBJ2-1; D ambiguous. Trimming left V 8 bases short and J 6 bases short, with 11 bases between. Germline CDR1 is WSHSY and CDR2 is SAAADI. CDR3 size: 12 residues. As DNA, the CDR3 is TGCGCCAGCGGGGTGAAGGCCAATGAGCAGTTCTTC. Protein product: CASGVKANEQFF.

V gene TRBV7-2 combines with J gene TRBJ2-5; 8 bases fit TRBD2. Unmatched junction bases numbered 6, after V lost 5 bases and J lost 4 bases. This CDR3 has 14 residues. Germline V CDR1 and CDR2: SGHTA, FQGNSA. CDR3 nucleotide sequence: TGTGCCAGCAGCCCGAGCGGGAGAGGAGAGACCCAGTACTTC. Protein: CASSPSGRGETQYF.

J is TRBJ1-2 and V is TRBV5-4, with D tentatively TRBD1 (5 bases). Germline V gene data show CDR1 as SGHNT and CDR2 as YYREEE (reference sequence). The V gene lost 3 bases and the J gene lost 4 bases, with 19 bases spanning the gap. This CDR3 spans 16 amino acids. CDR3 in DNA: TGTGCCAGCAGCTCAGTCCTGGGAGGGGCCGGCTATGGCTACACCTTC. Translating gives CASSSVLGGAGYGYTF.

This clone appeared a single time. The rearrangement links TRBV5-4 to TRBJ1-1; D is possibly TRBD1 (5 bases). With 4 bases removed from V and 8 bases from J, the gap between germline ends came to 18 bases. This CDR3 is built from 14 residues. Germline loops: CDR1 SGHNT, CDR2 YYREEE (reference sequence). CDR3 nucleotides: TGTGCCAGCAGCCTCCAAACCCGGGACCTAGAAGCTTTCTTT. Amino acids: CASSLQTRDLEAFF.

This clone has a single count. The V call is TRBV19, the J call TRBJ2-7; 8 positions match TRBD1. Germline-derived CDR1 and CDR2 are LNHDA and SQIVND (reference sequence). With 4 bases clipped from V and 5 bases from J, the junction kept 7 bases outside the gene matches. CDR3 length: 14 residues. CDR3 nucleotides: TGTGCCAGTAGTAGGACAGGGTCGAGCCACGAGCAGTACTTC. This gives the protein CASSRTGSSHEQYF.

The J gene is TRBJ1-1, the V gene TRBV6-1; D may be TRBD1 (6 bases). The CDR3 contains 13 residues. The germline V gene has CDR1 MNHNS and CDR2 SASEGT. The V end was cut by 1 base, the J end by 6 bases, with 9 bases between. This chain's CDR3 is CASSEVQGSEAFF. CDR3 DNA sequence: TGTGCCAGCAGTGAAGTACAGGGCTCTGAAGCTTTCTTT.

The CDR3 DNA is TGTGCCAGCAGCTCTTCCGGGACAGCTAAAGAGACCCAGTACTTC. It encodes CASSSSGTAKETQYF. The gene calls are TRBV5-6 and TRBJ2-5, with TRBD1 identical over 7 bases. The CDR3 length is 15 residues. Germline CDR1 SGHDT, CDR2 YYEEEE. The V and J ends lost 3 bases and 3 bases, in that order; junction bases with no gene match: 8. The full variable domain, rest sourced from reference TRBV5-6 and TRBJ2-5, is DAGVTQSPTHLIKTRGQQVTLRCSPKSGHDTVSWYQQALGQGPQFIFQYYEEEERQRGNFPDRFSGHQFPNYSSELNVNALLLGDSALYLCASSSSGTAKETQYFGPGTRLLVL.

This sequence joins TRBV7-9 and TRBJ2-1; D is unclear. CDR1 and CDR2 from the germline V gene are SEHNR and FQNEAQ (reference sequence). V lost 2 bases to trimming and J lost 10 bases, with 12 bases between them. The CDR3 has 13 amino acids. The CDR3 DNA follows: TGTGCCAGCAGCTTAAAAGGGTTTGAAGAGCAGTTCTTC. Translation: CASSLKGFEEQFF.

The CDR3 reads CSVGLSSSYNEQFF. CDR3 sequence (DNA): TGCAGCGTGGGACTATCAAGCTCCTACAATGAGCAGTTCTTC. The gene calls are TRBV29-1 and TRBJ2-1; the match to TRBD2 covers 7 bases. Germline CDR1 SQVTM, CDR2 ANQGSEA. The V segment lost 6 bases and the J segment 0 bases; nucleotides outside the gene matches: 5. The CDR3 length is 14 residues.

This chain links TRBV28 with TRBJ2-1; 7 bases match TRBD1. The V and J ends lost 5 bases and 7 bases, in that order; junction bases with no gene match: 11. This CDR3 has 15 amino acids. Germline lookup yields CDR1 MDHEN and CDR2 SYDVKM. The CDR3 coding sequence is TGTGCCAGCAGTCCCATTCGACAGGGCCTAAATGAGCAGTTCTTC. This sequence encodes CASSPIRQGLNEQFF.

The gene calls are TRBV9 and TRBJ2-4; 7 nucleotides line up with TRBD1. The germline V gene has CDR1 SGDLS and CDR2 YYNGEE. The CDR3 length is 14 residues. With V trimmed by 0 bases and J by 5 bases, 2 bases remained unmatched. As DNA, the CDR3 is TGTGCCAGCAGCGTAGCCGGGACAGAAAACATTCAGTACTTC. Encoded protein: CASSVAGTENIQYF. The whole variable domain, filled in from reference TRBV9 and TRBJ2-4, reads DSGVTQTPKHLITATGQRVTLRCSPRSGDLSVYWYQQSLDQGLQFLIQYYNGEERAKGNILERFSAQQFPDLHSELNLSSLELGDSALYFCASSVAGTENIQYFGAGTRLSVL.

This clone was detected only once. This chain uses TRBV6-5 with TRBJ2-7, with TRBD2 matching 8 bases. With V trimmed by 5 bases and J by 2 bases, 8 bases remained unmatched. The CDR3 is made up of 15 amino acids. Germline V gene data show CDR1 as MNHEY and CDR2 as SVGAGI. CDR3 region: CASSAAGGVAYEQYF. In DNA form, the CDR3 reads TGTGCCAGCAGTGCTGCGGGGGGAGTAGCCTACGAGCAGTACTTC.

The chain combines TRBV19 with TRBJ2-3; 13 bases map to TRBD2. The CDR3 runs to 16 residues. Trimming removed 5 bases from V and 4 bases from J; junction bases left unmatched: 6. The germline V gene encodes CDR1 LNHDA and CDR2 SQIVND (reference sequence). The CDR3, as DNA: TGTGCCAGTAGTCGAAGACTAGCGGGAGGTTCAGATACGCAGTATTTT. As protein: CASSRRLAGGSDTQYF.

This rearrangement joins TRBV10-1 to TRBJ2-1, with TRBD2 as a possible D gene (7 bases). The CDR3 is 15 amino acids. Trimming took 4 bases from V and 7 from J, leaving 17 bases between them. Germline V gene sequence: CDR1 WNHNN, CDR2 SYGVQD (reference sequence). CDR3 nucleotide sequence: TGCGCCAGCAGTGTTGGGGGGGCAGGGAAAAATGAGCAGTTCTTC. Translated, it gives CASSVGGAGKNEQFF.

This clone was seen repeatedly, ten times or more. The J gene is TRBJ1-5, the V gene TRBV7-2; D perhaps matches TRBD1 (5 bases). Germline CDR1 SGHTA, CDR2 FQGNSA. The CDR3 is 15 residues long. V gave up 1 base and J gave up 4 bases, with 11 bases separating them. The CDR3 coding sequence is TGTGCCAGCAGCTTAGTGCGACAGCTTAATCAGCCCCAGCATTTT. Translating gives CASSLVRQLNQPQHF.

V is TRBV19 and J is TRBJ1-5, with 9 bases that match TRBD1. CDR1 and CDR2 from the germline V gene are LNHDA and SQIVND (reference sequence). The CDR3 spans 16 residues. With 5 bases clipped from V and 2 bases from J, the junction kept 7 bases outside the gene matches. In nucleotides, the CDR3 is TGTGCCAGTAGTGCCTTACAGGGGGCGCGCAATCAGCCCCAGCATTTT. This translates into CASSALQGARNQPQHF.